This TCR beta chain was observed in a study of response to subunit inactivated influenza vaccine. The study's findings and limits: The authors put forward the suggestion that each seasonal influenza vaccination may bring in only a limited number of new T cells.

Each CDR3 protein is one row after TCRdb ran MiXCR on the RT-PCR reads. The sample shows hundreds of thousands of distinct CDR3 sequences, less than 20% of them seen only once. V trimming: 2 bases; J trimming: 1 base; junction bases outside the gene matches: 5. CDR1 is SGHRS, CDR2 YFSETQ, per germline. The CDR3 loop spans 15 amino acids. Concerning this clonotype itself: Its antigen is unidentified.

The specimen comprised PBMCs from blood, sampled roughly 12 days after vaccination. The chain couples TRBV5-1 to TRBJ1-1, with TRBD1 matching over 7 bases. The sequence came from a man between 50 and 59 years old who received an inactivated influenza vaccine. CDR3 bases: TGCGCCAGCAGCTTTTGGGGGACAGCGAACACTGAAGCTTTCTTT. Encoded protein: CASSFWGTANTEAFF.